This paragraph covers one TCR beta chain sequence. Antigen: not known. The data were obtained in a study of blood T cells in healthy people across ages. The study drew donors from healthy Caucasian individuals in Russia aged roughly 6 to 100. Each donor had around 9.2 milliliters of peripheral blood drawn. The authors ran a second PCR of about 7 to 11 cycles using a sample-barcoded 5' primer and a J-beta primer mix. Each of the cDNA molecules was tagged by a template-switch adaptor with 12 random nucleotides. TCRdb reanalysed the 5' RACE reads using MiXCR and keeps one entry per CDR3 protein. The sample holds roughly 2 million distinct CDR3 sequences; around half are singletons and the top ten take around 2.1%. Study-level findings and limits: Among T cells, TCR beta diversity per million cells dropped roughly linearly as age rose.

Losses at the gene ends were 4 bases for V and 8 bases for J; bases not matched to a gene: 14. Looked up from germline, CDR1 is SGHNT and CDR2 is YYREEE (reference sequence). CDR3 size: 15 residues. Sequences were obtained from blood. This TCR was sampled from a woman in her thirties or forties in good health. This rearrangement joins TRBV5-4 to TRBJ1-2; TRBD1 agrees at 7 bases. CDR3 coding DNA: TGTGCCAGCAGCAGGGAGACAGGGACAACTACAGGCTACACCTTC. It translates to CASSRETGTTTGYTF.